Below are 25 T cell receptor beta chains sequenced from a single sample in a study of brain T cells in children with intractable seizures. Clones were read by immunoSEQ multiplex PCR, and TCRdb kept only the in-frame ones, dropping some. This repertoire shows tens of thousands of clones, just over 90% found once; its top ten account for 1.5%. Sequenced here: peripheral blood, sampled at surgery. The receptor source for this set is a boy under three years old with tuberous sclerosis and intractable seizures.

This clone has a single count. V usage is TRBV5-1 and J usage is TRBJ2-7, with TRBD2 matching over 8 bases. Germline V gene lookup returns CDR1 SGHRS and CDR2 YFSETQ. This CDR3 comprises 19 residues. J was trimmed by 4 bases and V by 0 bases; bases with no gene match: 18. The CDR3 DNA reads TGCGCCAGCAGCTTGGTTTGGGGGGTAAGCGGGAGAGGCGAATACGAGCAGTACTTC. The encoded protein is CASSLVWGVSGRGEYEQYF.

V is TRBV24-1 and J is TRBJ2-3; D uncertain. The CDR3 is 13 amino acids. Trimming removed 2 bases at V and 6 bases at J, with 8 bases between. In germline, CDR1 is KGHDR, CDR2 SFDVKD. The CDR3 region has the DNA TGTGCCACCAGTGATTCCAGCCTGGATACGCAGTATTTT. Amino acid sequence: CATSDSSLDTQYF.

In this sample, this clone turned up once. CDR3 nucleotides: TGTGCCAGCAGCCGGGGGGGCCGCACCGGGGAGCTGTTTTTT. This translates into CASSRGGRTGELFF. The V gene is TRBV9, the J gene TRBJ2-2, with 8 bases that match TRBD2. The CDR3 loop spans 14 amino acids. Germline CDR1 SGDLS, CDR2 YYNGEE. The V gene end was trimmed by 4 bases and the J gene end by 4 bases; junction bases not matched to a gene: 3.

The chain has TRBV6-5 and TRBJ2-3; unclear D gene. The CDR3 spans 12 residues. Germline loops: CDR1 MNHEY, CDR2 SVGAGI. Trimming took off 6 bases at V and 2 bases at J, with 6 bases between the two ends. The CDR3 bases are TGTGCCAGCAGGGGGTTCACAGATACGCAGTATTTT. As protein: CASRGFTDTQYF.

The genes are TRBV7-9 and TRBJ2-5; 9 bases map to TRBD1. The germline gives CDR1 SEHNR, CDR2 FQNEAQ (reference sequence). The CDR3 has 14 residues. With V trimmed by 3 bases and J by 5 bases, 4 bases remained unmatched. CDR3 nucleotides: TGTGCCAGCAGCTTCCGGGACAGGGTGGAGACCCAGTACTTC. Protein product: CASSFRDRVETQYF.

This chain uses TRBV29-1 with TRBJ1-2, with D possibly TRBD1 on 6 matching bases. The CDR3 contains 12 residues. Trimming took off 7 bases at V and 6 bases at J, with 15 bases between the two ends. Germline assignment: CDR1 SQVTM and CDR2 ANQGSEA. This CDR3 reads CSARSGADGYTF. The DNA of the CDR3 is TGCAGCGCCAGGTCGGGGGCGGATGGCTACACCTTC. The whole variable domain, remainder taken from reference TRBV29-1 and TRBJ1-2, is SAVISQKPSRDICQRGTSLTIQCQVDSQVTMMFWYRQQPGQSLTLIATANQGSEATYESGFVIDKFPISRPNLTFSTLTVSNMSPEDSSIYLCSARSGADGYTFGSGTRLTVV.

This chain links TRBV20-1 with TRBJ2-7; D perhaps matches TRBD1 (5 bases). The germline V and J ends were trimmed by 3 bases and 2 bases, with 17 bases remaining between them. The germline gives CDR1 DFQATT, CDR2 SNEGSKA (reference sequence). The CDR3 length is 15 residues. The CDR3 bases are TGCAGTGCTAGTTCCACAGGAGCTATAGCCTACGAGCAGTACTTC. Its protein is CSASSTGAIAYEQYF.

This chain joins TRBV6-2 or TRBV6-3 and TRBJ1-2; D might be TRBD1 (5 bases). The germline gives CDR1 MNHEY, CDR2 SVGEGT. V lost 0 bases and J 8 bases, leaving 13 bases between the germline ends. The CDR3 consists of 14 residues. The CDR3 here is CASSYSAVGVGYTF. The CDR3 DNA reads TGTGCCAGCAGTTACTCCGCGGTAGGGGTGGGCTACACCTTC.

The sample holds a few counts of this clone. This chain connects TRBV20-1 to TRBJ1-1; D unclear. The CDR3 length is 10 residues. The V end was cut by 3 bases, the J end by 8 bases, with 7 bases between. The germline gives CDR1 DFQATT, CDR2 SNEGSKA (reference sequence). Written as DNA, the CDR3 is TGCAGTGCTAGGGCAATAGAAGCTTTCTTT. This codes for CSARAIEAFF.

Here the CDR3 DNA reads TGCGCCAGCAGCTCAGCCGGCAGGTTGTTAGCTGGGGCCAACGTCCTGACTTTC. Protein: CASSSAGRLLAGANVLTF. V gene TRBV4-1 combines with J gene TRBJ2-6, with D hard to call. Germline V gives CDR1 MGHRA, CDR2 YSYEKL. The CDR3 length is 18 residues. The V and J ends lost 5 bases and 2 bases respectively, with 19 bases between them.

V usage is TRBV4-1 and J usage is TRBJ1-2, with 9 bases lining up with TRBD1. The CDR3 is made up of 16 amino acids. The V segment lost 0 bases and the J segment 6 bases; nucleotides outside the gene matches: 8. CDR1 and CDR2 from the germline V gene are MGHRA and YSYEKL. The CDR3 loop reads CASSQDPGQGVHGYTF. Written as DNA, the CDR3 is TGCGCCAGCAGCCAAGATCCGGGACAGGGTGTGCATGGCTACACCTTC.

The chain recombines TRBV4-1 with TRBJ1-6; D remains ambiguous. CDR1 and CDR2 (germline): MGHRA, YSYEKL. The V end was cut by 0 bases, the J end by 8 bases, with 5 bases between. CDR3 length: 13 residues. CDR3 in amino acids: CASSQEVDSPLHF. CDR3 DNA: TGCGCCAGCAGCCAAGAGGTAGATTCACCCCTCCACTTT.

The CDR3 sequence: CASSLAQGGRNEQFF. CDR3 DNA sequence: TGCGCCAGCAGCTTGGCCCAGGGAGGGAGGAATGAGCAGTTCTTC. The chain uses TRBV5-1 and TRBJ2-1; 7 bases map to TRBD2. Per germline, CDR1 SGHRS and CDR2 YFSETQ. V gave up 0 bases and J gave up 7 bases; unmatched junction bases: 7. The CDR3 runs to 15 residues.

The chain is built from TRBV5-6 and TRBJ2-6, with 7 positions matching TRBD1. The CDR3 is 15 residues long. Germline CDR1 is SGHDT and CDR2 is YYEEEE. J gave up 4 bases and V 1 base, and 2 bases lay outside the gene matches. The CDR3 DNA follows: TGTGCCAGCAGCTTGACAGGGGCCGGGGCCAACGTCCTGACTTTC. It specifies CASSLTGAGANVLTF.

J is TRBJ1-5 and V is TRBV28; the D gene is possibly TRBD1 (5 bases). From germline, CDR1 is MDHEN and CDR2 SYDVKM. V was pared by 3 bases and J by 1 base, with 19 bases between. The CDR3 sequence is 18 residues long. The DNA for the CDR3 is TGTGCCAGCAGTTTTGGGGGGGGGTTCGGTGGGAGCAATCAGCCCCAGCATTTT. Protein sequence: CASSFGGGFGGSNQPQHF.

J is TRBJ1-1 and V is TRBV30; D unclear. This CDR3 is built from 13 residues. Between the trimmed V and J ends, which lost 2 bases and 1 base, there was a span of 8 bases. Germline values: CDR1 GTSNPN, CDR2 SVGIG (reference sequence). This CDR3 is CAWSLTRNTEAFF. The CDR3 DNA follows: TGTGCCTGGAGTTTGACACGGAACACTGAAGCTTTCTTT.

This chain uses TRBV19 with TRBJ2-1, with 9 bases lining up with TRBD2. This CDR3 region has 18 residues. Looked up from germline, CDR1 is LNHDA and CDR2 is SQIVND (reference sequence). With 2 bases clipped from V and 1 base from J, the junction kept 9 bases outside the gene matches. CDR3 nucleotide sequence: TGTGCCAGTAGTATATATGGACTAGCGCGGGGGTCCTACAATGAGCAGTTCTTC. Translating it yields CASSIYGLARGSYNEQFF. Full variable domain (remainder filled in from reference TRBV19 and TRBJ2-1): DGGITQSPKYLFRKEGQNVTLSCEQNLNHDAMYWYRQDPGQGLRLIYYSQIVNDFQKGDIAEGYSVSREKKESFPLTVTSAQKNPTAFYLCASSIYGLARGSYNEQFFGPGTRLTVL.

The chain uses TRBV13 and TRBJ2-1, with D uncertain. V lost 4 bases to trimming and J lost 5 bases, with 6 bases between them. Germline V gives CDR1 PRHDT, CDR2 FYEKMQ (reference sequence). The CDR3 runs 12 residues. CDR3 in amino acids: CASSSLNNEQFF. The CDR3, as DNA: TGTGCCAGCAGCTCGCTAAACAATGAGCAGTTCTTC.

This clone came up once. This chain joins TRBV10-1 and TRBJ2-2; D is unresolved. In germline, CDR1 is WNHNN, CDR2 SYGVQD (reference sequence). V lost 4 bases to trimming and J lost 3 bases, with 3 bases between them. The CDR3 has 12 amino acids. CDR3 bases: TGCGCCAGCAGTGCGTACACCGGGGAGCTGTTTTTT. Protein sequence: CASSAYTGELFF.

The chain uses TRBV24-1 and TRBJ2-5; D not certain. Trimming stripped 1 base from V and 5 bases from J, with 13 bases between. Germline CDR1 is KGHDR and CDR2 is SFDVKD. There are 15 residues in the CDR3. CDR3 coding DNA: TGTGCCACCAGTGATTTTGTGGGTTCTGGGGAGACCCAGTACTTC. Its protein is CATSDFVGSGETQYF.

The chain links TRBV21-1 to TRBJ1-2; the listed D gene, TRBD1, was not tested against the DNA. TRBV21-1 is a pseudogene. The CDR3 contains 16 residues. For the CDR3, the DNA is TGTGCCAGCAGGCCGGGACACCCATTAGCTAACTATGGCTACACCTTC. Translated, it gives CASRPGHPLANYGYTF.

This clone has only one observation. The chain joins TRBV4-2 to TRBJ2-1; 8 bases align to TRBD2. Germline CDR1 is LGHNA and CDR2 is YNFKEQ. The CDR3 covers 15 residues. With V trimmed by 0 bases and J by 7 bases, 5 bases remained unmatched. CDR3 region: CASSQDITGGNEQFF. The CDR3 DNA reads TGTGCCAGCAGCCAAGATATAACGGGGGGGAATGAGCAGTTCTTC.

CDR3 bases: TGTGCCAGCCTTGGGACAGGCTCAGACGATGAGCAGTTCTTC. This encodes CASLGTGSDDEQFF. J is TRBJ2-1 and V is TRBV19; TRBD1 aligns across 8 bases. CDR1 LNHDA and CDR2 SQIVND come from the germline V gene (reference sequence). The CDR3 extends over 14 amino acids. J was trimmed by 8 bases and V by 9 bases; bases with no gene match: 12. Full variable domain (rest looked up from reference TRBV19 and TRBJ2-1): DGGITQSPKYLFRKEGQNVTLSCEQNLNHDAMYWYRQDPGQGLRLIYYSQIVNDFQKGDIAEGYSVSREKKESFPLTVTSAQKNPTAFYLCASLGTGSDDEQFFGPGTRLTVL.

The V gene is TRBV5-1, the J gene TRBJ2-3, with D perhaps TRBD1 or TRBD2 (5 bases each). The V gene lost 4 bases and the J gene lost 0 bases, with 12 bases spanning the gap. Germline V lookup: CDR1 SGHRS, CDR2 YFSETQ. CDR3 length: 15 residues. The CDR3 region is CASSPGTFSTDTQYF. CDR3 sequence (DNA): TGCGCCAGCAGCCCCGGGACGTTTAGCACAGATACGCAGTATTTT.

The genes are TRBV6-1 and TRBJ1-1; D is uncertain. The CDR3 runs to 15 residues. V gave up 2 bases and J gave up 4 bases, with 14 bases separating them. Germline lookup yields CDR1 MNHNS and CDR2 SASEGT. The CDR3 here is CASSENWGMSTEAFF. In DNA form, the CDR3 reads TGTGCCAGCAGTGAAAATTGGGGAATGTCCACTGAAGCTTTCTTT.